This T cell receptor (beta chain) was recovered during a study of blood T cell repertoires in COVID-19. For the study at large: Specimens from acute and convalescent COVID-19 originated in the United States, Italy and Spain.

Remarks on this clone: In the same sample, other DNA sequences code for this CDR3.

Profiling relied on immunoSEQ multiplex PCR, and the TCRdb table lists in-frame clones only, not all of them. This table holds 350,000 or so clones, around 87% found once. The germline V gene has CDR1 LNHNV and CDR2 YYDKDF (reference sequence). V was clipped by 1 base and J by 2 bases, with 6 bases between them. The CDR3 runs 13 residues. The TCR originated in a woman aged 30 to 39 with COVID-19, enrolled during active disease. The chain joins TRBV15 to TRBJ2-7; D may be TRBD2 (5 bases). The sample was peripheral blood. DNA of the CDR3: TGTGCCACCAGCAGAGGGGAGACCTACGAGCAGTACTTC. Translation gives CATSRGETYEQYF.